The 28 T cell receptor beta chains presented below share a single source sample, sequenced in a study of control samples from healthy donors and cancer patients. The data were produced by immunoSEQ multiplex PCR, yet TCRdb's version contains in-frame clones alone and is incomplete. The sample lists around 94,000 clones; approximately 90% were seen once. The sequenced sample was blood. These receptor sequences come from a woman under 30 in good health.

The genes are TRBV6-5 and TRBJ2-3, with 10 bases identical to TRBD2. With V trimmed by 9 bases and J by 4 bases, 7 bases remained unmatched. The CDR3 is 14 amino acids. Germline CDR1 is MNHEY and CDR2 is SVGAGI. CDR3 nucleotides: TGTGCCAGTGTAGCGGGGGGAGATCCAGATACGCAGTATTTT. Translated: CASVAGGDPDTQYF.

The chain employs TRBV2 and TRBJ1-6, with D tentatively TRBD1 (5 bases). Trimming left V 7 bases short and J 6 bases short, with 16 bases between. Germline CDR1 and CDR2: SNHLY and FYNNEI. This CDR3 has 15 amino acids. The CDR3 DNA is TGTGCCAGCACTACGACAGAGTTCGCTAATTCACCCCTCCACTTT. The encoded protein is CASTTTEFANSPLHF.

V and J are TRBV6-1 and TRBJ2-5, with D perhaps given as TRBD1 or TRBD2 (5 bases each). Looked up from germline, CDR1 is MNHNS and CDR2 is SASEGT. V was shortened by 2 bases and J by 1 base, with 11 bases between the two germline ends. The CDR3 is 15 amino acids. CDR3 sequence reads: CASSEQAGTQETQYF. In nucleotides, the CDR3 is TGTGCCAGCAGTGAACAGGCCGGGACCCAAGAGACCCAGTACTTC.

The DNA of the CDR3 is TGTGCCAGTAGACGTTACACCGGGGAGCTGTTTTTT. It specifies CASRRYTGELFF. This sequence joins TRBV19 and TRBJ2-2; D not resolved. The CDR3 consists of 12 residues. The V gene lost 6 bases and the J gene lost 3 bases, with 5 bases spanning the gap. Germline CDR1 and CDR2: LNHDA and SQIVND (reference sequence). The complete variable domain, with remaining parts taken from reference TRBV19 and TRBJ2-2, reads DGGITQSPKYLFRKEGQNVTLSCEQNLNHDAMYWYRQDPGQGLRLIYYSQIVNDFQKGDIAEGYSVSREKKESFPLTVTSAQKNPTAFYLCASRRYTGELFFGEGSRLTVL.

The chain joins TRBV7-6 to TRBJ1-1; 7 nucleotides line up with TRBD1. The CDR3 has 15 residues. V shed 5 bases, J shed 6 bases, and the junction held 12 bases outside the gene matches. Germline CDR1 SGHVS, CDR2 FNYEAQ. CDR3 in amino acids: CASSLGGRDSPEAFF. As DNA, the CDR3 is TGTGCCAGCAGCCTAGGGGGCAGGGATTCTCCTGAAGCTTTCTTT.

This chain connects TRBV7-9 to TRBJ2-6; D remains unclear. CDR1 and CDR2 from the germline V gene are SEHNR and FQNEAQ (reference sequence). Trimming pared 3 bases from V and 0 bases from J, leaving 6 bases between. The CDR3 contains 15 residues. The CDR3 is CASSFSASGANVLTF. For the CDR3, the DNA is TGTGCCAGCAGCTTTTCGGCCTCTGGGGCCAACGTCCTGACTTTC.

The rearrangement joins TRBV11-2 to TRBJ1-5; TRBD1 is a possible D gene (5 bases). There are 14 residues in the CDR3. The V gene's germline CDR1 is SGHAT and CDR2 FQNNGV. Trimming removed 1 base from V and 4 bases from J, with 8 bases in between. CDR3: CASSLVGANQPQHF. CDR3 bases: TGTGCCAGCAGCTTAGTAGGGGCGAATCAGCCCCAGCATTTT. Drawing the rest from reference TRBV11-2 and TRBJ1-5, the complete variable domain is EAGVAQSPRYKIIEKRQSVAFWCNPISGHATLYWYQQILGQGPKLLIQFQNNGVVDDSQLPKDRFSAERLKGVDSTLKIQPAKLEDSAVYLCASSLVGANQPQHFGDGTRLSIL.

The chain joins TRBV2 to TRBJ1-5; D is undetermined. The V gene lost 6 bases and the J gene lost 0 bases, with 3 bases spanning the gap. The CDR3 covers 12 residues. Germline CDR1 and CDR2: SNHLY and FYNNEI. The CDR3 DNA reads as TGTGCCAGCAGGAATAGCAATCAGCCCCAGCATTTT. This translates into CASRNSNQPQHF. Using reference TRBV2 and TRBJ1-5 for the parts outside the CDR3, the full variable domain is EPEVTQTPSHQVTQMGQEVILRCVPISNHLYFYWYRQILGQKVEFLVSFYNNEISEKSEIFDDQFSVERPDGSNFTLKIRSTKLEDSAMYFCASRNSNQPQHFGDGTRLSIL.

The gene calls are TRBV9 and TRBJ2-2, with D perhaps TRBD2 (6 bases). The germline CDR1 and CDR2 sequences are SGDLS and YYNGEE. The CDR3 is 15 amino acids. V was trimmed by 0 bases and J by 8 bases, leaving 14 bases between them. The CDR3: CASSVAGGVAGELFF. In nucleotides, the CDR3 is TGTGCCAGCAGCGTAGCCGGCGGGGTAGCAGGGGAGCTGTTTTTT.

This clone has more than one count but fewer than ten. CDR3 bases: TGTGCCAGCACATTAGATGCCGGCAGGGTCACTGAAGCTTTCTTT. This codes for CASTLDAGRVTEAFF. This chain links TRBV6-6 with TRBJ1-1; tentative D call: TRBD1 (5 bases). The CDR3 sequence is 15 residues long. V was shortened by 7 bases and J by 4 bases, with 19 bases between the two germline ends. CDR1 MNHNY and CDR2 SVGAGI come from the germline V gene (reference sequence).

A remark on this clone: The conserved phenylalanine or tryptophan normally closing the CDR3 is absent here, so this likely arose from a read error. This chain joins TRBV29-1 and TRBJ1-3; 9 nucleotides align to TRBD1. Germline V gene lookup returns CDR1 SQVTM and CDR2 ANQGSEA. The V gene end was trimmed by 3 bases and the J gene end by 0 bases; junction bases not matched to a gene: 6. The CDR3 runs 16 residues. The CDR3 is CSVDTRDRASGNTIYL. The CDR3 bases are TGCAGCGTTGATACCCGGGACAGGGCCTCTGGAAACACCATATATCTT.

The chain recombines TRBV27 with TRBJ1-1; D ambiguous. Germline loops: CDR1 MNHEY, CDR2 SMNVEV (reference sequence). CDR3 length equals 13 residues. V was pared by 8 bases and J by 4 bases, with 14 bases between. CDR3 amino acids: CASGTGRSTEAFF. CDR3 in DNA: TGTGCCAGCGGCACCGGTAGGAGCACTGAAGCTTTCTTT.

V usage is TRBV6-5 and J usage is TRBJ1-2; a possible D gene is TRBD1 (6 bases). V shed 0 bases and J shed 8 bases, with 16 bases lying between them. CDR3 length equals 15 residues. Looked up from germline, CDR1 is MNHEY and CDR2 is SVGAGI. The CDR3 coding sequence is TGTGCCAGCAGTTACTCGGGCGGCCCAGGGGTCGGCTACACCTTC. As protein: CASSYSGGPGVGYTF.

V gene TRBV7-6 combines with J gene TRBJ1-2; 9 bases map to TRBD1. CDR1 is SGHVS and CDR2 is FNYEAQ in the germline V gene. V was clipped by 4 bases and J by 0 bases; unmatched bases: 6. There are 16 residues in the CDR3. CDR3 nucleotides: TGTGCCAGCAGCTACGGAGGGACAGGGACTAACTATGGCTACACCTTC. As protein: CASSYGGTGTNYGYTF.

The V and J genes are TRBV9 and TRBJ2-5; TRBD2 might be the D (7 bases). Trimming stripped 0 bases from V and 2 bases from J, with 14 bases between. Germline loops: CDR1 SGDLS, CDR2 YYNGEE. This CDR3 has 16 residues. The CDR3 reads CASSVAGGAGQETQYF. Here the CDR3 DNA reads TGTGCCAGCAGCGTAGCTGGGGGGGCAGGACAAGAGACCCAGTACTTC.

J is TRBJ2-3 and V is TRBV5-1; tentative D call: TRBD2 (5 bases). CDR1 and CDR2 from the germline V gene are SGHRS and YFSETQ. CDR3 length: 14 residues. V lost 5 bases and J lost 4, with 14 bases in between. The chain's CDR3 is CASRIGLTPDTQYF. For the CDR3, the DNA is TGCGCCAGCAGAATCGGACTCACTCCAGATACGCAGTATTTT.

The table lists this clone with a count of one. J is TRBJ2-7 and V is TRBV6-5, with D possibly TRBD1 on 5 matching bases. This CDR3 contains 13 residues. V was shortened by 7 bases and J by 5 bases, with 15 bases between the two germline ends. Germline V gene data show CDR1 as MNHEY and CDR2 as SVGAGI. For the CDR3, the DNA is TGTGCCAGCATTAACCCCAGGGTCCACGAGCAGTACTTC. This translates into CASINPRVHEQYF.

The chain has TRBV29-1 and TRBJ1-2; the match to TRBD1 covers 7 bases. J gave up 1 base and V 3 bases, and 5 bases lay outside the gene matches. Germline CDR1 and CDR2: SQVTM and ANQGSEA. The CDR3 has 14 amino acids. The CDR3 bases are TGCAGCGTTGACCCGGGACAGAATAACTATGGCTACACCTTC. It is translated as CSVDPGQNNYGYTF.

CDR3 protein: CASTDGALNYGYTF. The CDR3 nucleotides are TGTGCCAGCACCGACGGGGCACTGAACTATGGCTACACCTTC. The chain employs TRBV6-5 and TRBJ1-2; possibly TRBD1 for D (5 bases). Trimming removed 7 bases from V and 2 bases from J, with 14 bases in between. Germline values: CDR1 MNHEY, CDR2 SVGAGI. The CDR3 loop spans 14 amino acids.

Here the CDR3 reads CASSIGYGTTNEKLFF. Here the CDR3 DNA reads TGTGCCAGTAGTATAGGGTACGGGACAACTAATGAAAAACTGTTTTTT. This chain links TRBV19 with TRBJ1-4; D ambiguous. V lost 1 base, J lost 0 bases, and 9 bases lay in between. The CDR3 has 16 residues. CDR1 and CDR2 from the germline V gene are LNHDA and SQIVND (reference sequence).

CDR3 DNA: TGCGCCAGCAGCTTGGGGGACGAGCAGTACTTC. Translation gives CASSLGDEQYF. This chain connects TRBV5-1 to TRBJ2-7; D gene ambiguous. The germline V gene encodes CDR1 SGHRS and CDR2 YFSETQ. The CDR3 spans 11 residues. V lost 0 bases, J lost 5 bases, and 3 bases lay in between.

The CDR3 DNA reads as TGTGCCAGCAGCACCGGGACTTCAATCTATGGCTACACCTTC. Translated, it gives CASSTGTSIYGYTF. The chain couples TRBV9 to TRBJ1-2; possibly TRBD1 for D (5 bases). From germline, CDR1 is SGDLS and CDR2 YYNGEE. V was clipped by 4 bases and J by 4 bases, with 14 bases between them. The CDR3 sequence is 14 residues long.

The chain recombines TRBV12-3 or TRBV12-4 with TRBJ1-2, with D perhaps matching TRBD1 (5 bases). V was pared by 10 bases and J by 4 bases, with 10 bases between. The CDR3 length is 11 residues. For the CDR3, the DNA is TGTGCCATCGGACAAGTCTATGGCTACACCTTC. Encoded protein: CAIGQVYGYTF.

The chain uses TRBV10-1 and TRBJ2-1, with D possibly TRBD2 on 6 matching bases. Deletions cut 0 bases from V and 9 bases from J, with 18 bases between. CDR1 is WNHNN, CDR2 SYGVQD, per germline (reference sequence). This CDR3 is 16 amino acids long. This CDR3 is CASSESRLGYPGEQFF. CDR3 coding DNA: TGCGCCAGCAGTGAGTCCCGACTAGGGTACCCCGGTGAGCAGTTCTTC.

The genes are TRBV5-6 and TRBJ2-5, with a possible D match to TRBD1 (5 bases). Between the trimmed V and J ends, which lost 0 bases and 5 bases, there was a span of 17 bases. The CDR3 contains 16 residues. Germline V gene lookup returns CDR1 SGHDT and CDR2 YYEEEE. The CDR3 region is CASSLADSSGAETQYF. The CDR3 region has the DNA TGTGCCAGCAGCTTGGCCGACAGCTCGGGTGCGGAGACCCAGTACTTC. The entire variable domain, with the rest obtained from reference TRBV5-6 and TRBJ2-5, is as follows: DAGVTQSPTHLIKTRGQQVTLRCSPKSGHDTVSWYQQALGQGPQFIFQYYEEEERQRGNFPDRFSGHQFPNYSSELNVNALLLGDSALYLCASSLADSSGAETQYFGPGTRLLVL.

This clone has more than one count but fewer than ten. This chain uses TRBV18 with TRBJ1-1; maybe TRBD1 (5 bases). The V gene's germline CDR1 is KGHSH and CDR2 LQKENI. V lost 6 bases and J 2 bases, leaving 25 bases between the germline ends. The CDR3 is 18 amino acids. The CDR3 region has the DNA TGTGCCAGCTCTAGAACCGGGTCAGGGTTTTCCTTTAACACTGAAGCTTTCTTT. Protein: CASSRTGSGFSFNTEAFF.

This chain uses TRBV15 with TRBJ1-1; 7 nucleotides align to TRBD1. Germline V CDR1 and CDR2: LNHNV, YYDKDF (reference sequence). The CDR3 loop spans 14 amino acids. V shed 5 bases, J shed 5 bases, and the junction held 8 bases outside the gene matches. CDR3 in amino acids: CATSDRVGGTEAFF. The CDR3, as DNA: TGTGCCACCAGCGACAGGGTAGGAGGGACTGAAGCTTTCTTT.

V and J are TRBV18 and TRBJ2-2, with D possibly being TRBD2 (6 bases). The CDR3 length is 13 residues. Looked up from germline, CDR1 is KGHSH and CDR2 is LQKENI. Trimming cost V 5 bases and J 8 bases, with 12 bases left between them. In nucleotides, the CDR3 is TGTGCCAGCTCAAGGGCTAGCGATGGGGAGCTGTTTTTT. Residues: CASSRASDGELFF.